The clone carrying this TCR beta chain occurred a few times. Its antigen remains unknown. The data originate from a study of PD-L1 blockade in urothelial cancer. Study findings and constraints: Those with durable benefit had larger increases in tumor-associated blood clones at 3 weeks.

Time point defined: pretreatment peripheral blood. Profiling relied on immunoSEQ multiplex PCR, and the TCRdb table lists in-frame clones only, not all of them. The table lists tens of thousands of clones, 81% of them singletons, with around 6% in the top ten. This specimen was PBMCs, taken around atezolizumab (anti-PD-L1) treatment. This clonotype was obtained from a man aged 70-80 years with urothelial cancer.

The DNA for the CDR3 is TGTGCCAGCAGATTCCTAGCGGGGGGGGACGAGCAGTACTTC. It translates to CASRFLAGGDEQYF. The rearrangement uses TRBV11-2 and TRBJ2-7; the match to TRBD2 covers 12 bases. Germline CDR1 and CDR2: SGHAT and FQNNGV. This CDR3 has 14 amino acids. J was trimmed by 5 bases and V by 6 bases; bases with no gene match: 5.